The rows below give T cell receptor beta chains drawn from one sample of a study of cytomegalovirus exposure and HLA in healthy donors. Assay used: immunoSEQ multiplex PCR; TCRdb lists only in-frame clones, some missing. This table holds about 120,000 clones, 85% to 90% found once. Sequencing input: PBMCs. Receptor source: a woman under 30 in good health and CMV-seropositive. The CDR3 runs from the conserved cysteine through the conserved F or W. Fields, in order: D gene, J gene, clone size, V gene, CDR3 protein, CDR3 DNA. A D gene is named only where the DNA matches it firmly. Expanded clones are given a class, and other clones once, few, many or no size at all.

>.|TRBJ1-1|.|TRBV7-8
CASSLGGGTEAFF
TGTGCCAGCAGCTTGGGTGGGGGGACTGAAGCTTTCTTT
>TRBD1|TRBJ1-5|.|TRBV7-8
CASSLLGRDGTGNQPQHF
TGTGCCAGCAGCTTACTCGGTCGTGACGGGACAGGTAATCAGCCCCAGCATTTT
>.|TRBJ1-2|.|TRBV5-1
CASSPPPSTGSYGYTF
TGCGCCAGCAGCCCGCCCCCAAGTACAGGGTCCTATGGCTACACCTTC
>.|TRBJ1-2|.|TRBV11-2
CASSPGVQIPSGGYTF
TGTGCCAGCAGCCCAGGAGTCCAAATTCCCTCGGGAGGCTACACCTTC
>.|TRBJ1-3|.|TRBV7-2
CASSLRGAGRGNTIYF
TGTGCCAGCAGCCTGAGAGGCGCGGGGAGGGGAAACACCATATATTTT
>TRBD2|TRBJ2-1|.|TRBV28
CASTSGGLAYSYNEQFF
TGTGCCAGCACCTCCGGGGGACTAGCCTACTCCTACAATGAGCAGTTCTTC
>.|TRBJ1-2|.|TRBV6-6
CASSYLSPSNYGYTF
TGTGCCAGCAGTTACCTCTCCCCCAGTAACTATGGCTACACCTTC
>TRBD1|TRBJ1-2|.|TRBV5-1
CASSFQGEDLSGYTF
TGCGCCAGCAGCTTCCAGGGGGAGGATCTGAGTGGCTACACCTTC
>TRBD2|TRBJ2-7|.|TRBV5-1
CASSPLGSGTGEQYF
TGCGCCAGCAGCCCCTTGGGTAGCGGGACTGGCGAGCAGTACTTC
>TRBD1|TRBJ1-1|.|TRBV5-4
CASSAGTAEAFF
TGTGCCAGCAGCGCAGGGACAGCTGAAGCTTTCTTT
>TRBD1|TRBJ1-6|.|TRBV11-2
CASSSTGAKNSPLHF
TGTGCCAGCAGCTCGACAGGGGCGAAAAATTCACCCCTCCACTTT
>.|TRBJ2-2|.|TRBV6-5
CASSSVGAGTGELFF
TGTGCCAGCAGTTCGGTAGGGGCAGGCACCGGGGAGCTGTTTTTT
>.|TRBJ1-2|.|TRBV28
CASSLSRRGVGYTF
TGTGCCAGCAGTTTATCCCGCCGGGGGGTTGGCTACACCTTC
>.|TRBJ1-1|.|TRBV28
CASSLEMNTEAFF
TGTGCCAGCAGTTTGGAGATGAACACTGAAGCTTTCTTT
>TRBD2|TRBJ2-5|.|TRBV5-1
CASSTYSGGHSKETQYF
TGCGCCAGCAGCACCTATAGCGGGGGGCACTCTAAAGAGACCCAGTACTTC
>.|TRBJ2-1|once|TRBV6-5
CASSYLGASGNEQFF
TGTGCCAGCAGTTACTTAGGGGCATCAGGCAATGAGCAGTTCTTC
>.|TRBJ1-6|.|TRBV6-5
CASSYDSFYNSPLHF
TGTGCCAGCAGTTATGACAGTTTTTATAATTCACCCCTCCACTTT